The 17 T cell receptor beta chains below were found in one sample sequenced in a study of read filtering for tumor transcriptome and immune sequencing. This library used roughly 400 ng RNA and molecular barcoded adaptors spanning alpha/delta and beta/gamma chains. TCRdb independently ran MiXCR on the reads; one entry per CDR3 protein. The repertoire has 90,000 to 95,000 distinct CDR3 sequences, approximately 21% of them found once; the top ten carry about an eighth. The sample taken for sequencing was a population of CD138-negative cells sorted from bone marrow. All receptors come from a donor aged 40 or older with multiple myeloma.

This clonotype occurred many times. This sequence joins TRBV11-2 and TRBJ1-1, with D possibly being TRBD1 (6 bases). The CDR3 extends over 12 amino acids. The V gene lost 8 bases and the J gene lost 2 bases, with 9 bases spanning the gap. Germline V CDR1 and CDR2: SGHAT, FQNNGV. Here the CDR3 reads CASEGTNTEAFF. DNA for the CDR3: TGTGCCAGCGAAGGGACAAACACTGAAGCTTTCTTT.

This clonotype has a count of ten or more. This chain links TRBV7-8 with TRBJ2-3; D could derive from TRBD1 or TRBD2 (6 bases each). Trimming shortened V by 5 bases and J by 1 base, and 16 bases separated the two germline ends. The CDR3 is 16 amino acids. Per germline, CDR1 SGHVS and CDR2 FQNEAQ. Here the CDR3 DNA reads TGTGCCAGCAGCCTACCTGGGGGGCCAGGCACAGATACGCAGTATTTT. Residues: CASSLPGGPGTDTQYF. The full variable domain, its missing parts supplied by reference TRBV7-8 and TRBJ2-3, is GAGVSQSPRYKVAKRGQDVALRCDPISGHVSLFWYQQALGQGPEFLTYFQNEAQLDKSGLPSDRFFAERPEGSVSTLKIQRTQQEDSAVYLCASSLPGGPGTDTQYFGPGTRLTVL.

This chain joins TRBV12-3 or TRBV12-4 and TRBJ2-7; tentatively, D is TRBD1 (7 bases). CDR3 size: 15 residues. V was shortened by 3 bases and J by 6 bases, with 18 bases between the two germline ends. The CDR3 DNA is TGTGCCAGCAGTTTTCGGCAGGGGGGATCTACCGAGCAGTACTTC. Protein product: CASSFRQGGSTEQYF.

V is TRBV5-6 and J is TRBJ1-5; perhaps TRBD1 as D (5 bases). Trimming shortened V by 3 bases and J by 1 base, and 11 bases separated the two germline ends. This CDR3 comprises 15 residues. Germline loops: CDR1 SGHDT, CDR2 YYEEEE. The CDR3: CASSWGGRSNQPQHF. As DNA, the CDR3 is TGTGCCAGCAGCTGGGGGGGGAGAAGCAATCAGCCCCAGCATTTT.

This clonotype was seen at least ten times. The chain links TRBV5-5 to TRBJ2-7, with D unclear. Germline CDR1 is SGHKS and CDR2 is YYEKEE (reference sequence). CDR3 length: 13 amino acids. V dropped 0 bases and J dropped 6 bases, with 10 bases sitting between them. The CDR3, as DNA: TGTGCCAGCAGCTTGGGGCCCCGTGCCGAGCAGTACTTC. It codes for CASSLGPRAEQYF.

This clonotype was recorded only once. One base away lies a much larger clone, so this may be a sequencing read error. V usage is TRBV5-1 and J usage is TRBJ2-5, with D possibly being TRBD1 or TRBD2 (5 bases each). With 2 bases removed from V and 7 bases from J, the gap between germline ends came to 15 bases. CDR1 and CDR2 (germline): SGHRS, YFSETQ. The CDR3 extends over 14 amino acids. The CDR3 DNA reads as TGCGCCAGCAGCTTATCGGGACCAGAAGGGACCCAGTACTTC. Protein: CASSLSGPEGTQYF.

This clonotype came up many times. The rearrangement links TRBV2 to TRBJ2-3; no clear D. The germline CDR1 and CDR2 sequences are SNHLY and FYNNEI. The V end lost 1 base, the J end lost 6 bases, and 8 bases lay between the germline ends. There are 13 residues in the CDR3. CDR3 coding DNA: TGTGCCAGCAGTGAAGACGGGCTGGATACGCAGTATTTT. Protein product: CASSEDGLDTQYF.

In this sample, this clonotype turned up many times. CDR3 nucleotide sequence: TGTGCCAGCAGTTCCCCGACAGGGACTAACACCGGGGAGCTGTTTTTT. Protein sequence: CASSSPTGTNTGELFF. The rearrangement joins TRBV12-3 or TRBV12-4 to TRBJ2-2, with TRBD1 as a possible D gene (7 bases). The CDR3 runs to 16 residues. V was pared by 4 bases and J by 2 bases, with 14 bases between.

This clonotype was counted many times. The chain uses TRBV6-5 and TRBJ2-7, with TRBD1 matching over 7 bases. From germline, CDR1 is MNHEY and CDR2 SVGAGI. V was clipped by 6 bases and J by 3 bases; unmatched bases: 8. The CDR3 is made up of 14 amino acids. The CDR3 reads CASSPLGTDYEQYF. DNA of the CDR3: TGTGCCAGCAGCCCATTGGGGACAGACTACGAGCAGTACTTC.

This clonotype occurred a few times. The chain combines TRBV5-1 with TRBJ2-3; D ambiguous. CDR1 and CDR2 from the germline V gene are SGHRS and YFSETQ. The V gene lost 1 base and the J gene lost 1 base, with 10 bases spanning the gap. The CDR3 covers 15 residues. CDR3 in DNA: TGCGCCAGCAGCTTGAGCTGGATCCGCACAGATACGCAGTATTTT. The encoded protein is CASSLSWIRTDTQYF. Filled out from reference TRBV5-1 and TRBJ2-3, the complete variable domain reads KAGVTQTPRYLIKTRGQQVTLSCSPISGHRSVSWYQQTPGQGLQFLFEYFSETQRNKGNFPGRFSGRQFSNSRSEMNVSTLELGDSALYLCASSLSWIRTDTQYFGPGTRLTVL.

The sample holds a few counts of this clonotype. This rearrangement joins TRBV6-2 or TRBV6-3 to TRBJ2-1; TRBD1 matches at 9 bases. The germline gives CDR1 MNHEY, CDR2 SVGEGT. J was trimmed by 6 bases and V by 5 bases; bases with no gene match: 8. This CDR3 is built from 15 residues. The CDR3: CASSPGTGSFNEQFF. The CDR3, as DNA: TGTGCCAGCAGTCCTGGGACAGGGTCTTTCAATGAGCAGTTCTTC.

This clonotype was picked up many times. CDR3 protein: CATTGTSGVTKGEDTQYF. The CDR3 DNA is TGTGCTACCACCGGCACTAGCGGGGTGACAAAGGGGGAAGATACGCAGTATTTT. The rearrangement uses TRBV28 and TRBJ2-3; 10 nucleotides align to TRBD2. In germline, CDR1 is MDHEN, CDR2 SYDVKM. The CDR3 is 18 amino acids. The variable domain in full, with the rest retrieved from reference TRBV28 and TRBJ2-3, is DVKVTQSSRYLVKRTGEKVFLECVQDMDHENMFWYRQDPGLGLRLIYFSYDVKMKEKGDIPEGYSVSREKKERFSLILESASTNQTSMYLCATTGTSGVTKGEDTQYFGPGTRLTVL.

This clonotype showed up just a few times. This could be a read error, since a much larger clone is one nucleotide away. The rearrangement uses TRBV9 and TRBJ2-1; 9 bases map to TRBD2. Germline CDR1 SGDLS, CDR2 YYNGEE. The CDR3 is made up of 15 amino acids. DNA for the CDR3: TGTGCCAGCAGCTCAAGCGGGGGGTTGCCCAATGGGCAGTTCTTC. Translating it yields CASSSSGGLPNGQFF.

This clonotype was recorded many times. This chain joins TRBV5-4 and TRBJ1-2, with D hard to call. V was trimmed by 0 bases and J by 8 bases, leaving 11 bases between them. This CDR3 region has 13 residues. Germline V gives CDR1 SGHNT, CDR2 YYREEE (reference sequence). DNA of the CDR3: TGTGCCAGCAGCTTGGATGGAGGGCAGGGCTACACCTTC. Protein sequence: CASSLDGGQGYTF.

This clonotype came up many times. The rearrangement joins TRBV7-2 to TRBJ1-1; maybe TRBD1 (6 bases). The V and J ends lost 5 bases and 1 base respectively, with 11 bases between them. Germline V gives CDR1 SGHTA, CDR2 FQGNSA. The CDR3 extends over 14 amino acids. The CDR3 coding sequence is TGTGCCAGCAGCCCAGGGGTGAGGAACACTGAAGCTTTCTTT. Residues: CASSPGVRNTEAFF. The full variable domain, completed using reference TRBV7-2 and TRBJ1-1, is GAGVSQSPSNKVTEKGKDVELRCDPISGHTALYWYRQSLGQGLEFLIYFQGNSAPDKSGLPSDRFSAERTGGSVSTLTIQRTQQEDSAVYLCASSPGVRNTEAFFGQGTRLTVV.

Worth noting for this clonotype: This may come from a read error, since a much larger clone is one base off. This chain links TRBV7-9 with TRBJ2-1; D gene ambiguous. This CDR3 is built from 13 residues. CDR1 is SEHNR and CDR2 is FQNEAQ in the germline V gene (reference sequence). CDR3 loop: CASSPRTERELFF. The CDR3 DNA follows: TGTGCCAGCAGCCCTCGGACCGAGAGAGAGCTGTTCTTC.

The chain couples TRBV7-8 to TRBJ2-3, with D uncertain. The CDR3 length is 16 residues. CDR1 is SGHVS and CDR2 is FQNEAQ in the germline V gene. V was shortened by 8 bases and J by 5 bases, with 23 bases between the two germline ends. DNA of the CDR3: TGTGCCAGCTTCCTACCTAGGGCTCCTTGGGGAGATACGCAGTATTTT. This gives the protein CASFLPRAPWGDTQYF.